This entry lists 4 T cell receptor beta chains sequenced from one sample in a study of blood T cell repertoires in COVID-19. The data were produced by immunoSEQ multiplex PCR, yet TCRdb's version contains in-frame clones alone and is incomplete. Of under 400,000 clones in the sample, around 87% were seen once. The source material was PBMCs or T cells enriched from blood (not recorded which). These receptors all come from a man aged 35 to 55 in a cohort exposed to, infected with or recovered from COVID-19 (not recorded which).

This chain links TRBV28 with TRBJ2-7, with TRBD1 matching over 9 bases. CDR1 and CDR2 (germline): MDHEN, SYDVKM. V trimming: 4 bases; J trimming: 6 bases; junction bases outside the gene matches: 4. The CDR3 runs to 13 residues. The DNA of the CDR3 is TGTGCCAGCAGTTCTGGACAGGGGCGCGAGCAGTACTTC. Amino acid sequence: CASSSGQGREQYF.

This chain uses TRBV6-2 or TRBV6-3 with TRBJ2-7, with 7 bases identical to TRBD2. CDR3 length: 16 amino acids. Germline loops: CDR1 MNHEY, CDR2 SVGEGT. V lost 0 bases, J lost 4 bases, and 9 bases stayed unmatched. The CDR3 reads CASSYSLVAGDYEQYF. CDR3 in DNA: TGTGCCAGCAGTTACTCCTTGGTTGCGGGAGATTACGAGCAGTACTTC.

The V call is TRBV6-5, the J call TRBJ1-1; the match to TRBD1 covers 9 bases. This CDR3 is 14 amino acids long. The junction had 4 bases not matched to a gene; V was cut back by 6 bases and J by 2 bases. Germline assignment: CDR1 MNHEY and CDR2 SVGAGI. The CDR3 protein is CASRTDRGNTEAFF. CDR3 DNA sequence: TGTGCCAGCAGAACGGACAGGGGAAACACTGAAGCTTTCTTT.

The V and J genes are TRBV29-1 and TRBJ1-6; no reliable D call. V was shortened by 6 bases and J by 6 bases, with 12 bases between the two germline ends. Germline loops: CDR1 SQVTM, CDR2 ANQGSEA. CDR3 length equals 13 residues. The CDR3 loop is CSVRSEINSPLHF. The CDR3 DNA reads as TGCAGCGTCCGCTCCGAGATTAATTCACCCCTCCACTTT.